This record looks at one T cell receptor beta chain sequence and its context. These data originate in a study of blood T cell repertoires in COVID-19. Study summary: Sources were T cells, B-cell-depleted T cells, or PBMCs; the material itself was cDNA or gDNA.

J gave up 1 base and V 1 base, and 2 bases lay outside the gene matches. Germline V gives CDR1 SGHRS, CDR2 YFSETQ. The CDR3 extends over 15 amino acids. This table comes from immunoSEQ multiplex PCR, and its TCRdb copy is limited to in-frame clones, with some not included. Seen here are some 48,000 clones, 75% to 90% observed once, and the top ten hold roughly 13%. This TCR was recovered from a human donor with acute or convalescent COVID-19. The donor label of this sample is uncertain. The material sequenced was peripheral blood. This chain uses TRBV5-1 with TRBJ1-1; 9 bases match TRBD1. The chain's CDR3 is CASSLSTGGNTEAFF. The CDR3 DNA reads TGCGCCAGCAGCTTGTCGACAGGGGGGAACACTGAAGCTTTCTTT.